The following is a TCR beta chain sequence with its context. What it binds is unknown. This entry belongs to a study of identical twins. From the 5' RACE reads, TCRdb called clonotypes with MiXCR, one entry per CDR3 protein. The table includes approximately 94,000 distinct CDR3 sequences, about 5.6% detected once. Study outcomes and limitations: The study drew conclusions from cross-sectional statistical analysis, not from following the same donors. Models underpredicted monozygotic twin sharing of out-of-frame TCR alpha.

In germline, CDR1 is SGHNT, CDR2 YYREEE (reference sequence). This CDR3 contains 16 residues. V dropped 1 base and J dropped 6; count of bases not matched to a gene: 10. In every case, the donor was a healthy Caucasian. This TCR derives from a woman aged 45-59 years in good health. This rearrangement joins TRBV5-4 to TRBJ2-3, with TRBD1 matching 8 bases. Material for sequencing was memory T cells sorted from blood. CDR3 region: CASSLPRQGFMDTQYF. CDR3 sequence (DNA): TGTGCCAGCAGCTTGCCCCGACAGGGGTTCATGGATACGCAGTATTTT.